This T cell receptor beta chain was sequenced in a study of T cell responses to AZD1222 COVID-19 vaccine. The germline gives CDR1 LGHNA, CDR2 YNFKEQ. Germline trimming cut 0 bases from V and 6 bases from J; bases unmatched to any gene: 9. The CDR3 is made up of 17 amino acids. Method: immunoSEQ multiplex PCR; TCRdb's copy keeps in-frame clones and lacks some. The data contain 150,000 to 200,000 clones, about 94% of them seen just once; the ten biggest clones take up about 1%. The source material was peripheral blood, sampled 28 days after the second AZD1222 dose. The chain joins TRBV4-2 to TRBJ2-2, with 8 positions matching TRBD2. This clonotype was obtained from an adult who received the AZD1222 COVID-19 vaccine. The CDR3 spells CASSQDRVAGWAGELFF. DNA for the CDR3: TGTGCCAGCAGCCAAGATCGGGTAGCGGGGTGGGCCGGGGAGCTGTTTTTT.